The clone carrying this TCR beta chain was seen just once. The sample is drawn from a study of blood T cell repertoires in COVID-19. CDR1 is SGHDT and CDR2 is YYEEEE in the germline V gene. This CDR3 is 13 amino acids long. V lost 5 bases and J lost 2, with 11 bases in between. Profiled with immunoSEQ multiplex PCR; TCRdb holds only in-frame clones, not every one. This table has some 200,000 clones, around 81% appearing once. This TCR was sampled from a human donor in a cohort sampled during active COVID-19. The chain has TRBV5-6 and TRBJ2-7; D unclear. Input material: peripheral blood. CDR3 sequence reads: CASSSDTTYEQYF. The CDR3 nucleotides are TGTGCCAGCAGTTCCGACACCACCTACGAGCAGTACTTC.